The next 27 T cell receptor beta chains were all read from a single sample in a study of blood T cell repertoires in COVID-19. The repertoire was sequenced with immunoSEQ multiplex PCR; TCRdb's copy has only in-frame clones and lacks some. The repertoire holds 45,000 to 60,000 clones, approximately 85% seen once, with 16% in the top ten. Material for sequencing was peripheral blood. The receptors stem from a human donor in a cohort sampled during active COVID-19.

This chain links TRBV6-5 with TRBJ1-4; tentatively, D is TRBD1 (5 bases). Germline V gene data show CDR1 as MNHEY and CDR2 as SVGAGI. The CDR3 covers 12 residues. V dropped 5 bases and J dropped 11 bases, with 12 bases sitting between them. The CDR3 spells CASSHTGEKLFF. CDR3 DNA: TGTGCCAGCAGTCACACGGGGGAGAAACTGTTTTTT.

V and J are TRBV28 and TRBJ2-7; possibly TRBD1 for D (6 bases). Germline CDR1 is MDHEN and CDR2 is SYDVKM. V was cut by 8 bases and J by 5 bases, with 13 bases left in between. This CDR3 is 12 amino acids long. CDR3 coding DNA: TGTGCCAGCTTTACAGGGTTGAACGAGCAGTACTTC. It encodes CASFTGLNEQYF.

This clone was seen a handful of times. The rearrangement uses TRBV5-1 and TRBJ2-1; possible D gene TRBD2, 5 bases. Germline CDR1 is SGHRS and CDR2 is YFSETQ. Between the trimmed V and J ends, which lost 0 bases and 9 bases, there was a span of 7 bases. There are 12 residues in the CDR3. The CDR3, as DNA: TGCGCCAGCAGCTTGGGAGGGAGTGAGCAGTTCTTC. As protein: CASSLGGSEQFF.

The V and J genes are TRBV29-1 and TRBJ1-3, with D unclear. This CDR3 contains 14 residues. Germline V gives CDR1 SQVTM, CDR2 ANQGSEA. Trimming took 7 bases from V and 0 from J, leaving 13 bases between them. CDR3 coding DNA: TGCAGCGCGGGAAGTCGGTCCTCTGGAAACACCATATATTTT. This encodes CSAGSRSSGNTIYF. The variable domain in full, with the rest retrieved from reference TRBV29-1 and TRBJ1-3, is SAVISQKPSRDICQRGTSLTIQCQVDSQVTMMFWYRQQPGQSLTLIATANQGSEATYESGFVIDKFPISRPNLTFSTLTVSNMSPEDSSIYLCSAGSRSSGNTIYFGEGSWLTVV.

The V and J genes are TRBV28 and TRBJ1-1, with 9 bases matching TRBD1. CDR3 length: 16 amino acids. With V trimmed by 6 bases and J by 6 bases, 14 bases remained unmatched. The germline V gene has CDR1 MDHEN and CDR2 SYDVKM. CDR3 nucleotides: TGTGCCAGCAGCATACAGGGGGCGCTTTCTCTGTCTGAAGCTTTCTTT. This sequence encodes CASSIQGALSLSEAFF.

The chain employs TRBV11-3 and TRBJ2-5; a weak D match, TRBD2 (6 bases). V lost 6 bases to trimming and J lost 2 bases, with 19 bases between them. CDR1 is SGHNT and CDR2 is YENEEA in the germline V gene. The CDR3 runs 16 residues. In DNA, the CDR3 is TGTGCCAGCAGTGTCGGCGGGGCGAGGGGACAAGAGACCCAGTACTTC. It encodes CASSVGGARGQETQYF.

The rearrangement uses TRBV5-1 and TRBJ2-1, with a possible D match to TRBD2 (5 bases). V dropped 0 bases and J dropped 6 bases, with 7 bases sitting between them. CDR1 SGHRS and CDR2 YFSETQ come from the germline V gene. The CDR3 loop spans 13 amino acids. CDR3 in DNA: TGCGCCAGCAGCTTGGGGACTGCCAATGAGCAGTTCTTC. It specifies CASSLGTANEQFF. The full variable domain, completed using reference TRBV5-1 and TRBJ2-1, is KAGVTQTPRYLIKTRGQQVTLSCSPISGHRSVSWYQQTPGQGLQFLFEYFSETQRNKGNFPGRFSGRQFSNSRSEMNVSTLELGDSALYLCASSLGTANEQFFGPGTRLTVL.

The chain couples TRBV4-2 to TRBJ2-7, with 7 bases that match TRBD2. This CDR3 spans 17 amino acids. The V gene's germline CDR1 is LGHNA and CDR2 YNFKEQ. V trimming: 2 bases; J trimming: 2 bases; junction bases outside the gene matches: 12. In nucleotides, the CDR3 is TGTGCCAGCAGCCAATCTCGGGGGGTACAGGAGCCCTACGAGCAGTACTTC. Protein sequence: CASSQSRGVQEPYEQYF.

The chain uses TRBV25-1 and TRBJ2-1; 10 bases align to TRBD2. The CDR3 has 15 amino acids. Germline trimming cut 3 bases from V and 8 bases from J; bases unmatched to any gene: 7. Germline CDR1 and CDR2: MGHDK and SYGVNS. In nucleotides, the CDR3 is TGTGCCAGCAGTGACGCCAGCGGGAGGGTGCATGAGCAGTTCTTC. Translating it yields CASSDASGRVHEQFF.

CDR3 in amino acids: CASSLHRVSGQPQHF. CDR3 DNA sequence: TGTGCCAGCAGCCTGCACAGGGTGTCGGGGCAGCCCCAGCATTTT. The chain uses TRBV7-2 and TRBJ1-5, with D perhaps matching TRBD1 (6 bases). Germline assignment: CDR1 SGHTA and CDR2 FQGNSA. The CDR3 loop spans 15 amino acids. The V end was cut by 5 bases, the J end by 7 bases, with 18 bases between. The whole variable domain, filled in from reference TRBV7-2 and TRBJ1-5, reads GAGVSQSPSNKVTEKGKDVELRCDPISGHTALYWYRQSLGQGLEFLIYFQGNSAPDKSGLPSDRFSAERTGGSVSTLTIQRTQQEDSAVYLCASSLHRVSGQPQHFGDGTRLSIL.

V gene TRBV7-2 combines with J gene TRBJ2-7, with 9 bases aligning to TRBD2. V was pared by 3 bases and J by 1 base, with 4 bases of the junction left unmatched. CDR3 length: 15 amino acids. CDR1 SGHTA and CDR2 FQGNSA come from the germline V gene. The CDR3 sequence is CASSFLAGDSYEQYF. The CDR3 coding sequence is TGTGCCAGCAGCTTCTTAGCGGGAGATTCCTACGAGCAGTACTTC.

This chain uses TRBV4-2 with TRBJ2-1; tentatively, D is TRBD2 (6 bases). Germline CDR1 reads LGHNA; CDR2 reads YNFKEQ. V lost 0 bases, J lost 2 bases, and 8 bases lay in between. CDR3 length equals 15 residues. CDR3 in DNA: TGTGCCAGCAGCCAAGAGGGAGGCCCCTACAATGAGCAGTTCTTC. Translated: CASSQEGGPYNEQFF.

The rearrangement joins TRBV29-1 to TRBJ2-2; possible D gene TRBD2, 5 bases. Germline V gene data show CDR1 as SQVTM and CDR2 as ANQGSEA. The CDR3 is 11 residues long. This CDR3 reads CGSTGRGELFF. CDR3 bases: TGCGGGAGTACGGGAAGGGGGGAGCTGTTTTTT.

The rearrangement links TRBV5-4 to TRBJ2-6; TRBD1 is a possible D gene (6 bases). V lost 4 bases to trimming and J lost 2 bases, with 16 bases between them. Germline CDR1 SGHNT, CDR2 YYREEE (reference sequence). CDR3 length: 17 residues. The CDR3 bases are TGTGCCAGCAGCCCATATGGGGGCCTCACTGGGGCCAACGTCCTGACTTTC. Translated, it gives CASSPYGGLTGANVLTF.

CDR3 sequence: CASSSTGTGSIWQYF. The CDR3 DNA sequence: TGTGCCAGCAGTTCCACCGGGACAGGGTCGATTTGGCAGTACTTC. The chain carries TRBV6-5 and TRBJ2-7; 9 bases map to TRBD1. V gave up 4 bases and J gave up 9 bases; unmatched junction bases: 13. CDR1 is MNHEY, CDR2 SVGAGI, per germline. CDR3 size: 15 residues.

The chain combines TRBV11-1 with TRBJ2-1, with 7 bases identical to TRBD1. Trimming at V came to 5 bases and at J to 7 bases, leaving 8 bases not matched to a gene. This CDR3 has 14 residues. The germline V gene encodes CDR1 SGHAT and CDR2 FQDESV (reference sequence). CDR3 residues: CASSQTGTLNEQFF. CDR3 bases: TGTGCCAGCAGCCAGACAGGGACCCTGAATGAGCAGTTCTTC.

This clone has only a few counts. V gene TRBV18 combines with J gene TRBJ1-2; D uncertain. The CDR3 extends over 17 amino acids. Germline CDR1 and CDR2: KGHSH and LQKENI. The V and J ends lost 4 bases and 0 bases respectively, with 18 bases between them. The CDR3 loop reads CASSHPTEGRSNYGYTF. The CDR3 coding sequence is TGTGCCAGCTCACACCCAACAGAGGGCCGTTCTAACTATGGCTACACCTTC.

The chain's CDR3 is CASSLGTADNEKLFF. DNA of the CDR3: TGTGCCAGCAGCTTAGGTACAGCAGATAATGAAAAACTGTTTTTT. V usage is TRBV7-9 and J usage is TRBJ1-4, with D uncertain. Germline V gene sequence: CDR1 SEHNR, CDR2 FQNEAQ (reference sequence). This CDR3 region has 15 residues. Deletions cut 1 base from V and 4 bases from J, with 10 bases between.

V gene TRBV4-1 combines with J gene TRBJ1-1, with a tentative D call TRBD1 (5 bases). The V and J ends lost 5 bases and 1 base respectively, with 11 bases between them. In germline, CDR1 is MGHRA, CDR2 YSYEKL. The CDR3 is made up of 14 amino acids. The CDR3 sequence: CASSIREGNTEAFF. The CDR3 DNA reads TGCGCCAGCAGCATCAGGGAGGGGAACACTGAAGCTTTCTTT.

The chain has TRBV19 and TRBJ1-5; 9 positions match TRBD1. The CDR3 totals 17 residues. Germline V gives CDR1 LNHDA, CDR2 SQIVND (reference sequence). J was trimmed by 3 bases and V by 5 bases; bases with no gene match: 11. In DNA form, the CDR3 reads TGTGCCAGTAGTCCACTTCAGGGGACAGGGACCAATCAGCCCCAGCATTTT. It is translated as CASSPLQGTGTNQPQHF.

This chain uses TRBV5-1 with TRBJ2-1; D possibly corresponds to TRBD1 (6 bases). The CDR3 loop spans 14 amino acids. Germline loops: CDR1 SGHRS, CDR2 YFSETQ. V lost 1 base to trimming and J lost 8 bases, with 13 bases between them. CDR3 amino acids: CASSLWAGEYEQFF. DNA of the CDR3: TGCGCCAGCAGCTTGTGGGCAGGGGAGTATGAGCAGTTCTTC.

The chain joins TRBV10-2 to TRBJ2-1; a weak D match, TRBD2 (5 bases). The CDR3 totals 14 residues. V was cut by 3 bases and J by 4 bases, with 10 bases left in between. CDR1 is WSHSY and CDR2 is SAAADI in the germline V gene. The CDR3 DNA follows: TGCGCCAGCAGTGATGGGCGGGTTTACAATGAGCAGTTCTTC. Protein: CASSDGRVYNEQFF.

The chain is built from TRBV5-4 and TRBJ2-7; 9 bases are shared with TRBD1. J gave up 3 bases and V 5 bases, and 3 bases lay outside the gene matches. The CDR3 has 13 amino acids. Germline loops: CDR1 SGHNT, CDR2 YYREEE (reference sequence). The CDR3 nucleotides read TGTGCCAGCAGATCGGGACAGGGCTACGAGCAGTACTTC. Amino acids: CASRSGQGYEQYF.

This sequence joins TRBV19 and TRBJ1-2, with TRBD1 identical over 12 bases. CDR3 length: 16 amino acids. J gave up 4 bases and V 7 bases, and 10 bases lay outside the gene matches. In germline, CDR1 is LNHDA, CDR2 SQIVND (reference sequence). The CDR3 sequence: CASTLTGQGAIYGYTF. DNA of the CDR3: TGTGCCAGTACCCTAACGGGACAGGGGGCAATCTATGGCTACACCTTC.

The chain joins TRBV7-9 to TRBJ2-5, with a possible D match to TRBD1 (6 bases). The CDR3 is made up of 15 amino acids. Germline lookup yields CDR1 SEHNR and CDR2 FQNEAQ (reference sequence). The ends were cut back, 7 bases at V and 2 bases at J, with 17 bases in the middle. The CDR3 loop is CASIMDRFRQETQYF. DNA for the CDR3: TGTGCCAGCATCATGGACAGATTTCGACAAGAGACCCAGTACTTC.

DNA of the CDR3: TGTGCCAGCAGGGCTACAGGGTTGGCAGATACGCAGTATTTT. This translates into CASRATGLADTQYF. V is TRBV6-5 and J is TRBJ2-3, with TRBD1 as a possible D gene (6 bases). The CDR3 length is 14 residues. V lost 6 bases and J lost 4, with 14 bases in between. CDR1 and CDR2 (germline): MNHEY, SVGAGI.

This rearrangement joins TRBV6-4 to TRBJ1-1; 8 nucleotides align to TRBD1. The CDR3 is 14 amino acids. Germline V gene data show CDR1 as MRHNA and CDR2 as SNTAGT. V lost 6 bases, J lost 1 base, and 4 bases stayed unmatched. The CDR3 loop reads CASRPDRANTEAFF. CDR3 nucleotide sequence: TGTGCCAGCAGGCCGGACAGGGCGAACACTGAAGCTTTCTTT.